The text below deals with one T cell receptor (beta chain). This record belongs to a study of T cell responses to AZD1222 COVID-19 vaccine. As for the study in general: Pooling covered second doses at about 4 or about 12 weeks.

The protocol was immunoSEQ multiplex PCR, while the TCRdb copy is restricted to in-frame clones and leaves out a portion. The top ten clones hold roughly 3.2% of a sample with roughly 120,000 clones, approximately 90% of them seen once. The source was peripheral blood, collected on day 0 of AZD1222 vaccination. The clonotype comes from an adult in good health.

The CDR3 sequence: CASSSGTESVYGYTF. In DNA form, the CDR3 reads TGTGCCAGCAGCTCCGGGACAGAGAGCGTCTATGGCTACACCTTC. This chain joins TRBV7-9 and TRBJ1-2; the match to TRBD1 covers 7 bases. The CDR3 covers 15 residues. J gave up 4 bases and V 4 bases, and 9 bases lay outside the gene matches. Germline V gene sequence: CDR1 SEHNR, CDR2 FQNEAQ (reference sequence).